This note documents a single T cell receptor beta chain sequence. The sample comes from a study of identical twins. The V gene's germline CDR1 is SGHTA and CDR2 FQGTGA. V shed 5 bases and J shed 8 bases, with 15 bases lying between them. The CDR3 has 13 amino acids. Template switching, a step in the protocol, added a universal primer site, and cDNA carried unique molecular identifiers. From the 5' RACE reads, TCRdb called clonotypes with MiXCR, one entry per CDR3 protein. The repertoire has some 500,000 distinct CDR3 sequences, 20% to 25% of them found once; the top ten carry around 1%. This same sample was also taken into another study, of T cells expressing NK-cell markers.

The sequence was obtained from a woman aged 18-29 years in good health. Sequencing was done on a sample of CD4+ T cells sorted from blood. The chain has TRBV7-3 and TRBJ1-2; D possibly corresponds to TRBD1 (5 bases). The CDR3 coding sequence is TGTGCCAGCAGCGCAATGGGGGATGGCGGCTACACCTTC. Translated, it gives CASSAMGDGGYTF.